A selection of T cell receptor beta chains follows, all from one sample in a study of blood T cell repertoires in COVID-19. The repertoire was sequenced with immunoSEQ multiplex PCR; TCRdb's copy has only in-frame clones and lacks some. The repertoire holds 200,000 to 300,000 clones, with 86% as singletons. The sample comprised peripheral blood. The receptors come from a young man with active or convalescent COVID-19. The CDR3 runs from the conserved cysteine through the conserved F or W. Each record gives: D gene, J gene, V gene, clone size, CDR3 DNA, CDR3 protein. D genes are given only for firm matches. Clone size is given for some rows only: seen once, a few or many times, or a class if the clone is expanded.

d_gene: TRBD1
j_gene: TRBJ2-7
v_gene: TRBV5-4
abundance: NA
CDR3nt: TGTGCCAGCAGTACACCTACAGGGGTGAACAAGCAGTACTTC
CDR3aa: CASSTPTGVNKQYF

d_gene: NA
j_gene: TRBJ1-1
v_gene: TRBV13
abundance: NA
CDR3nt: TGTGCCAGCAGCAGAGGGGGTTTGGGTAACACTGAAGCTTTCTTT
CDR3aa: CASSRGGLGNTEAFF

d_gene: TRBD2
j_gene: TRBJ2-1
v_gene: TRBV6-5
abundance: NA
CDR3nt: TGTGCCAGCATCCCCCTAGCGGGGGTTTACAATGAGCAGTTCTTC
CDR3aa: CASIPLAGVYNEQFF

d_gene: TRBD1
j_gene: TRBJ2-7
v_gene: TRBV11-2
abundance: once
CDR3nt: TGTGCCAGCAGCTTAAATTTCGGTTCCCACAGGGGCTACGAGCAGTACTTC
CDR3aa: CASSLNFGSHRGYEQYF

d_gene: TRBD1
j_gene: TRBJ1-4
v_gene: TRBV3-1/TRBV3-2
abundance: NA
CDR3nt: TGTGCCAGCAGTCAGGGGGCCGGCGAAAAACTGTTTTTT
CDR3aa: CASSQGAGEKLFF

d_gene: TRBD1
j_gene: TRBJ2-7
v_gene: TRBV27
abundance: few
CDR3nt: TGTGCCAGCAGCCTCTATTGGGACAGCGAGCAGTACTTC
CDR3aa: CASSLYWDSEQYF

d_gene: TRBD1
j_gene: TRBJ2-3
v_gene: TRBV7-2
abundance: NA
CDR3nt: TGTGCCAGCAGCCCCCGGACAGGGGCTGAAGATACGCAGTATTTT
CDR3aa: CASSPRTGAEDTQYF

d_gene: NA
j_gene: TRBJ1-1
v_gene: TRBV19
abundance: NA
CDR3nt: TGTGCCAGTACGCGGGGTCCTGGAAGGAACACTGAAGCTTTCTTT
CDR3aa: CASTRGPGRNTEAFF

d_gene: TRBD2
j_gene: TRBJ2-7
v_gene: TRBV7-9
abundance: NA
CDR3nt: TGTGCCAGCAGCCCCGGAATAGGCACCGGCGGGGGGGCCGACTACGAGCAGTACTTC
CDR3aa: CASSPGIGTGGGADYEQYF

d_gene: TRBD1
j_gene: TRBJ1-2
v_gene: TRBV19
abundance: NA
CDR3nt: TGTGCCACCTCGGGACAGGGGCGGGGGGACTATGGCTACACCTTC
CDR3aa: CATSGQGRGDYGYTF

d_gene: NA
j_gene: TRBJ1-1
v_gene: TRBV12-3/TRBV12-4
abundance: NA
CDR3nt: TGTGCCAGCAGTTTAAACTTCCCGTCTGAAGCTTTCTTT
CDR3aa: CASSLNFPSEAFF

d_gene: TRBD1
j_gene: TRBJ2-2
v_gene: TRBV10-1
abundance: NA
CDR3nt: TGCGCCAGCAGAGGACAGGAGAACACCGGGGAGCTGTTTTTT
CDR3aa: CASRGQENTGELFF

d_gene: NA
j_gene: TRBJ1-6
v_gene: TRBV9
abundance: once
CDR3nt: TGTGCCAGCAGCGACGGGGGTTTCTATAATTCACCCCTCCACTTT
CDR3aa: CASSDGGFYNSPLHF

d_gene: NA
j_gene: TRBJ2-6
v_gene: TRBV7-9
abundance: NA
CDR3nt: TGTGCCAGCAGCCAAATCCAGGGACAAAGTAGCTCTGGGGCCAACGTCCTGACTTTC
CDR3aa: CASSQIQGQSSSGANVLTF

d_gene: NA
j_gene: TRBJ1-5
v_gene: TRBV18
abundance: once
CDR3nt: TGTGCCAGCTCACCACCGGCGGAGTTTGGCAATCAGCCCCAGCATTTT
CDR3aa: CASSPPAEFGNQPQHF

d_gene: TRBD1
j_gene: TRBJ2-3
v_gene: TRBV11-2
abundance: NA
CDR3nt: TGTGCCAGCAGCCTAGGGGGCGCTTGGTTGGATACGCAGTATTTT
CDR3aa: CASSLGGAWLDTQYF

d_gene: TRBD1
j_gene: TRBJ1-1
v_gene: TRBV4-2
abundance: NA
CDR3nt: TGTGCCAGCAGCCGGGACAGGGACATGAACACTGAAGCTTTCTTT
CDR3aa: CASSRDRDMNTEAFF

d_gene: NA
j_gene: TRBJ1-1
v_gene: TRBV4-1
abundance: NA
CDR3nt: TGCGCCAGCAGCCAAGGGGAGGGAATGAACACTGAAGCTTTCTTT
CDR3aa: CASSQGEGMNTEAFF

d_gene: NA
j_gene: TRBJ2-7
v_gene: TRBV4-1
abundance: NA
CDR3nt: TGCGCCAGCAGCCAAGATGCAGGGGCCCTCGGATCCTACGAGCAGTACTTC
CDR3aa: CASSQDAGALGSYEQYF

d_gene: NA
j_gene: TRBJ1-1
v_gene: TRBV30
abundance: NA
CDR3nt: TGTGCCTGGACCTCCCCCCGGGGATTCGCTGAAGCTTTCTTT
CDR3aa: CAWTSPRGFAEAFF

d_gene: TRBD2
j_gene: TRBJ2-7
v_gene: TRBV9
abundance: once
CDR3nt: TGTGCCAGCAGCCCTGGGGGGGGTTCCTACGAGCAGTACTTC
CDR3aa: CASSPGGGSYEQYF

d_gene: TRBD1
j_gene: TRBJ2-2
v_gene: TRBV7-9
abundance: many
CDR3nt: TGTGCCAGCAGCTTAAGTACGGGACAGGGGGCCGGGGAGCTGTTTTTT
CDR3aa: CASSLSTGQGAGELFF

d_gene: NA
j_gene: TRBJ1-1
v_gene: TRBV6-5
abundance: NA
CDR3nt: TGTGCCAGCCGTTCTGAACCGGGACAGAACACTGAAGCTTTCTTT
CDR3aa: CASRSEPGQNTEAFF

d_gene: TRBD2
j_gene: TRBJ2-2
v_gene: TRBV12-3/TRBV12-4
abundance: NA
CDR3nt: TGTGCCAGCATGACTAGCTACGCCGGGGAGCTGTTTTTT
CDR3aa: CASMTSYAGELFF

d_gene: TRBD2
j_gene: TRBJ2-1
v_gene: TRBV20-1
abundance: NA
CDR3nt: TGCACAGCGGGGGGGGACAATGAGCAGTTCTTC
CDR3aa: CTAGGDNEQFF

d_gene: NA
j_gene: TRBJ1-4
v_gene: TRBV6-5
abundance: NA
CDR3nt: TGTGCCAGCAGAAGACCCCCCGGAGGCGAAAAACTGTTTTTT
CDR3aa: CASRRPPGGEKLFF

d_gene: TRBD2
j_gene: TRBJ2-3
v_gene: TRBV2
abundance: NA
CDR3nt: TGTGCCAGCAGGGGCGGACTAGCGGGGCCTGATACGCAGTATTTT
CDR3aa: CASRGGLAGPDTQYF

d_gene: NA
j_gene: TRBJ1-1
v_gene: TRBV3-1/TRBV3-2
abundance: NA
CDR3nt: TGTGCCAGCAGCCAAAGGGATGGTCGGGGGAACACTGAAGCTTTCTTT
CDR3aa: CASSQRDGRGNTEAFF

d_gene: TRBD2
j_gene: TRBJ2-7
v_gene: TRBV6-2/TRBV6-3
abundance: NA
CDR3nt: TGTGCCAGCAGTCCCCGCGGGGGGGTGCACGAGCAGTACTTC
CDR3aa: CASSPRGGVHEQYF

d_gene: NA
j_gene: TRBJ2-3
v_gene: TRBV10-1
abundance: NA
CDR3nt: TGCGCCAGCAGTGAGTTGACTAGTCTCGATACGCAGTATTTT
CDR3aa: CASSELTSLDTQYF

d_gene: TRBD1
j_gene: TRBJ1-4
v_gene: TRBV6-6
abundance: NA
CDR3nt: TGTGCCAGCAGGGACAGGGCCAGAGAAAAACTGTTTTTT
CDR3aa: CASRDRAREKLFF

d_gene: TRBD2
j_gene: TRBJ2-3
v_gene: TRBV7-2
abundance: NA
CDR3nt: TGTGCCAGCAGCTTGACTAGCTCAGATACGCAGTATTTT
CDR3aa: CASSLTSSDTQYF

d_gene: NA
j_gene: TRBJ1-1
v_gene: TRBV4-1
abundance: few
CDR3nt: TGCGCCAGCAGCCAAACGCCGGTGCTGGGCAGCCCGAACACTGAAGCTTTCTTT
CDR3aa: CASSQTPVLGSPNTEAFF

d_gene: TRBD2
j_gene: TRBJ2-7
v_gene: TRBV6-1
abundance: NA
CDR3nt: TGTGCCAGCAGTGAGCGGGGGGGGACCTACGAGCAGTACTTC
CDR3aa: CASSERGGTYEQYF

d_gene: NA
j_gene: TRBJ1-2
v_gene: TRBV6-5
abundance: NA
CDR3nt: TGTGCCAGCAGTTACAACAGGCAACCCTATGGCTACACCTTC
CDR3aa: CASSYNRQPYGYTF

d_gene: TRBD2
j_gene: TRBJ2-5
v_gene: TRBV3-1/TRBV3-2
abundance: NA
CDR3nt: TGTGCCAGCAGCGAGCGGGGGCGCCAAGAGACCCAGTACTTC
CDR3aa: CASSERGRQETQYF

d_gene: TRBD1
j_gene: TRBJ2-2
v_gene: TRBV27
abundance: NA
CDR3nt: TGTGCCAGCAGTTCGACAGGGATAGACACCGGGGAGCTGTTTTTT
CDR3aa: CASSSTGIDTGELFF

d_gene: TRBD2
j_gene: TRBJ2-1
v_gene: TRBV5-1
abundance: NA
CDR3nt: TGCGCCAGCAGCTTAGGGTCTAGCGGGCGCTACAATGAGCAGTTCTTC
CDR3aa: CASSLGSSGRYNEQFF

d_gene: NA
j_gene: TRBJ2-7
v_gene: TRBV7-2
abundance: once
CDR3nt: TGTGCCAGCAGCCGATGGGGGGGGGCCGAGCAGTACTTC
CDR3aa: CASSRWGGAEQYF

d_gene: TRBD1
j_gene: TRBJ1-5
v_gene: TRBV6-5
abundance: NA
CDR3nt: TGTGCCAGCGGCCCGGACAGGAAAAGCAATCAGCCCCAGCATTTT
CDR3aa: CASGPDRKSNQPQHF

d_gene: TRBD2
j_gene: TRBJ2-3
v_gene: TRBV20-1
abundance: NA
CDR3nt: TGCAGTGCTAGTACGCTAGCGGGGGGCCGGGTCCTCCGGGATACGCAGTATTTT
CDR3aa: CSASTLAGGRVLRDTQYF

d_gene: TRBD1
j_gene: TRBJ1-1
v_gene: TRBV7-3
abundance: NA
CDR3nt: TGTGCCAGCAGCCTACAGGGGGCTGACACTGAAGCTTTCTTT
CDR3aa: CASSLQGADTEAFF

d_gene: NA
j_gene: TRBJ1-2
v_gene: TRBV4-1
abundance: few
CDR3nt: TGCGCCAGCAGCCCCTTAGGGGAAGGGTACGGCTACACCTTC
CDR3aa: CASSPLGEGYGYTF

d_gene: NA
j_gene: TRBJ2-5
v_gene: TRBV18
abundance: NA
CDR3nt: TGTGCCAGCTCACCACCTTGGCCCTCCCGTCCAGAGACCCAGTACTTC
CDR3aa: CASSPPWPSRPETQYF

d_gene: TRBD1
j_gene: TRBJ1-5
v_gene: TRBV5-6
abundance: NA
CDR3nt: TGTGCCAGCAGCCGCGGAGGGGGCGATCAGCCCCAGCATTTT
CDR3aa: CASSRGGGDQPQHF

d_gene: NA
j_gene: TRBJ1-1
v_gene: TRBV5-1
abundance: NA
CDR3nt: TGCGCCAGCAGCCCAGGGGCGGGCAGGGAAACTGAAGCTTTCTTT
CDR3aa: CASSPGAGRETEAFF

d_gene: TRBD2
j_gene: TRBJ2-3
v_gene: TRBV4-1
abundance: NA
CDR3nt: TGCGCCAGCAGCCAAGATTTAGCGGGGGGTAGGGCAGATACGCAGTATTTT
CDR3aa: CASSQDLAGGRADTQYF

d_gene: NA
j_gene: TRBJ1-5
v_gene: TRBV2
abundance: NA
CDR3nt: TGTGCCAGCAGTGAAGCAAACAGGGATCAGCCCCAGCATTTT
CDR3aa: CASSEANRDQPQHF

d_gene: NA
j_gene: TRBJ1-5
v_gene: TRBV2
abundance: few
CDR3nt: TGTGCCAGCGGGCACGGCTTAAGGCCCCAGCATTTT
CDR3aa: CASGHGLRPQHF

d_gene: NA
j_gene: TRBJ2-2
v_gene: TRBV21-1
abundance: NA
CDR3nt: TGTGCCAGCAGCAAAGGAGGACCCGCAGGGACCGGGGAGCTGTTTTTT
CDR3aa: CASSKGGPAGTGELFF

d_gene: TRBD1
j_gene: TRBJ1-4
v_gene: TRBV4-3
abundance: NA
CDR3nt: TGCGCCACCTCAAAAGGCCTAGGACAGGGGAATGAAAAACTGTTTTTT
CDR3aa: CATSKGLGQGNEKLFF

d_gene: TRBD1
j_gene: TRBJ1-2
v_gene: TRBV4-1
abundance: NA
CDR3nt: TGCGCCAGCAGCCAAGACCCGGGACAGGGGCCTGACTATGGCTACACCTTC
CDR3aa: CASSQDPGQGPDYGYTF

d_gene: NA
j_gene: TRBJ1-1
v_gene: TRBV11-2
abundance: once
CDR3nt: TGTGCCAGCAGCCCCAAGGCCCTGAGCGACCGGAACACTGAAGCTTTCTTT
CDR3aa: CASSPKALSDRNTEAFF